One sample yielded the 31 T cell receptor beta chains listed below, sequenced in a study of PD-1 and CTLA-4 blockade in melanoma. Profiled with immunoSEQ multiplex PCR; TCRdb holds only in-frame clones, not every one. The table includes some 29,000 clones, 85% to 90% detected once. The sample here was CD8+ T cells from peripheral blood, taken before anti-PD-1 treatment. The receptors were sampled from a human donor with melanoma.

This clone appeared a few times. The rearrangement links TRBV7-9 to TRBJ1-1, with D perhaps matching TRBD1 (5 bases). Looked up from germline, CDR1 is SEHNR and CDR2 is FQNEAQ (reference sequence). The CDR3 is made up of 13 amino acids. Trimming took 2 bases from V and 3 from J, leaving 7 bases between them. CDR3 in DNA: TGTGCCAGCAGCTTACCGGGGGACACTGAAGCTTTCTTT. Its protein product is CASSLPGDTEAFF.

The chain joins TRBV6-5 to TRBJ2-7; D possibly corresponds to TRBD2 (6 bases). CDR1 is MNHEY and CDR2 is SVGAGI in the germline V gene. CDR3 length equals 13 residues. Trimming shortened V by 7 bases and J by 1 base, and 11 bases separated the two germline ends. CDR3 in amino acids: CASNSGGSYEQYF. CDR3 coding DNA: TGTGCCAGCAACTCCGGGGGTTCCTACGAGCAGTACTTC.

CDR3 in amino acids: CASSSAAAGADTQYF. CDR3 DNA sequence: TGTGCCAGCAGTTCGGCCGCAGCGGGGGCAGATACGCAGTATTTT. The chain couples TRBV6-5 to TRBJ2-3; 8 bases align to TRBD2. The CDR3 contains 15 residues. The V segment lost 4 bases and the J segment 4 bases; nucleotides outside the gene matches: 7. Germline V CDR1 and CDR2: MNHEY, SVGAGI.

V is TRBV27 and J is TRBJ2-3; tentative D call: TRBD2 (6 bases). The CDR3 totals 15 residues. Germline V gives CDR1 MNHEY, CDR2 SMNVEV (reference sequence). The germline V and J ends were trimmed by 4 bases and 2 bases, with 13 bases remaining between them. CDR3: CASSSSWGVTDTQYF. Written as DNA, the CDR3 is TGTGCCAGCAGTTCCTCGTGGGGGGTCACAGATACGCAGTATTTT.

This chain links TRBV13 with TRBJ1-2, with 8 bases lining up with TRBD1. Trimming took 5 bases from V and 4 from J; bases not matched to a gene: 6. Germline V CDR1 and CDR2: PRHDT, FYEKMQ (reference sequence). CDR3 length: 14 amino acids. The CDR3 protein is CASSPLGTGYGYTF. The CDR3, as DNA: TGTGCCAGCAGCCCTCTGGGGACAGGCTATGGCTACACCTTC.

The J gene is TRBJ1-1, the V gene TRBV27, with 7 nucleotides matching TRBD1. The junction had 7 bases not matched to a gene; V was cut back by 6 bases and J by 6 bases. Looked up from germline, CDR1 is MNHEY and CDR2 is SMNVEV (reference sequence). The CDR3 contains 13 residues. The DNA of the CDR3 is TGTGCCAGCAGCATCAGACAGGGCGCTGAAGCTTTCTTT. Translation gives CASSIRQGAEAFF.

This chain uses TRBV7-9 with TRBJ2-7; D is perhaps TRBD1 (5 bases). CDR3 size: 13 residues. The V end lost 3 bases, the J end lost 0 bases, and 6 bases lay between the germline ends. CDR1 and CDR2 from the germline V gene are SEHNR and FQNEAQ (reference sequence). The CDR3 DNA follows: TGTGCCAGCAGCTTCGACAGCTCCTACGAGCAGTACTTC. Residues: CASSFDSSYEQYF.

V and J are TRBV5-1 and TRBJ1-2; D perhaps matches TRBD1 (6 bases). CDR3 length equals 13 residues. CDR1 is SGHRS and CDR2 is YFSETQ in the germline V gene. V shed 0 bases and J shed 8 bases, with 11 bases lying between them. The CDR3 sequence: CASSLEAGDGYTF. In nucleotides, the CDR3 is TGCGCCAGCAGCTTGGAGGCAGGGGACGGCTACACCTTC.

This chain links TRBV4-2 with TRBJ2-6; no definite D call. The CDR3 totals 15 residues. Germline CDR1 is LGHNA and CDR2 is YNFKEQ. V lost 0 bases, J lost 1 base, and 4 bases lay in between. This chain's CDR3 is CASSQEGSGANVLTF. In DNA, the CDR3 is TGTGCCAGCAGCCAAGAAGGTTCTGGGGCCAACGTCCTGACTTTC.

The chain uses TRBV5-1 and TRBJ2-7; TRBD1 matches 8 bases. This CDR3 comprises 14 residues. Germline CDR1 is SGHRS and CDR2 is YFSETQ. V dropped 0 bases and J dropped 4; count of bases not matched to a gene: 3. CDR3 residues: CASSLAGGTYEQYF. For the CDR3, the DNA is TGCGCCAGCAGCTTGGCAGGGGGCACTTACGAGCAGTACTTC.

The chain carries TRBV27 and TRBJ2-1; 8 bases are a match to TRBD1. The CDR3 totals 17 residues. Trimming cost V 5 bases and J 2 bases; bases outside gene matches: 11. Germline CDR1 MNHEY, CDR2 SMNVEV (reference sequence). The CDR3 protein is CASSPTWTGFPYNEQFF. CDR3 in DNA: TGTGCCAGCAGTCCAACGTGGACAGGGTTCCCCTACAATGAGCAGTTCTTC.

V is TRBV7-9 and J is TRBJ2-3, with 8 bases matching TRBD1. The ends lost 2 bases at V and 7 bases at J; junction bases unmatched: 17. This CDR3 has 18 amino acids. Germline-derived CDR1 and CDR2 are SEHNR and FQNEAQ (reference sequence). CDR3 DNA sequence: TGTGCCAGCAGCTTAAGTCTCGGTGGACAGGGAGAACAACATACGCAGTATTTT. Translated: CASSLSLGGQGEQHTQYF.

The chain joins TRBV27 to TRBJ2-2; TRBD2 matches at 8 bases. The ends lost 6 bases at V and 0 bases at J; junction bases unmatched: 12. CDR3 length equals 18 residues. Germline V gene data show CDR1 as MNHEY and CDR2 as SMNVEV (reference sequence). The CDR3 region is CASSPEVAGTANTGELFF. DNA of the CDR3: TGTGCCAGCAGCCCCGAAGTAGCGGGGACCGCGAACACCGGGGAGCTGTTTTTT.

The chain joins TRBV15 to TRBJ1-5; D not resolved. CDR1 and CDR2 from the germline V gene are LNHNV and YYDKDF (reference sequence). The CDR3 has 16 amino acids. Trimming took off 0 bases at V and 5 bases at J, with 14 bases between the two ends. The CDR3, as DNA: TGTGCCACCAGCAGAGATAGGGAAGGGCCAGATCAGCCCCAGCATTTT. Protein sequence: CATSRDREGPDQPQHF.

The gene calls are TRBV10-3 and TRBJ1-1; possible D gene TRBD1, 5 bases. V gave up 6 bases and J gave up 5 bases, with 10 bases separating them. From germline, CDR1 is ENHRY and CDR2 SYGVKD. The CDR3 covers 12 residues. Here the CDR3 reads CAIRGVGTEAFF. Here the CDR3 DNA reads TGTGCCATCAGAGGGGTGGGGACTGAAGCTTTCTTT.

The rearrangement links TRBV11-1 to TRBJ2-1, with TRBD2 matching 11 bases. CDR3 size: 15 residues. Trimming removed 3 bases from V and 4 bases from J; junction bases left unmatched: 2. Germline values: CDR1 SGHAT, CDR2 FQDESV (reference sequence). The CDR3 spells CASSFTSGSYNEQFF. CDR3 sequence (DNA): TGTGCCAGCAGCTTTACTAGCGGGAGTTACAATGAGCAGTTCTTC.

This clone was counted a few times. CDR3 amino acids: CASSLVSGMTEAFF. The CDR3 DNA follows: TGTGCCAGCAGCTTAGTTAGTGGAATGACTGAAGCTTTCTTT. V gene TRBV7-9 combines with J gene TRBJ1-1; D gene uncertain. The V gene lost 1 base and the J gene lost 5 bases, with 11 bases spanning the gap. Germline CDR1 and CDR2: SEHNR and FQNEAQ (reference sequence). This CDR3 has 14 amino acids.

The J gene is TRBJ1-1, the V gene TRBV7-2; D not certain. V was trimmed by 5 bases and J by 6 bases, leaving 13 bases between them. Germline loops: CDR1 SGHTA, CDR2 FQGNSA. This CDR3 spans 13 amino acids. The CDR3 DNA sequence: TGTGCCAGCAGCCCAAGCTGGTCGGCTGAAGCTTTCTTT. Amino acid sequence: CASSPSWSAEAFF. The entire variable domain, with the rest obtained from reference TRBV7-2 and TRBJ1-1, is as follows: GAGVSQSPSNKVTEKGKDVELRCDPISGHTALYWYRQSLGQGLEFLIYFQGNSAPDKSGLPSDRFSAERTGGSVSTLTIQRTQQEDSAVYLCASSPSWSAEAFFGQGTRLTVV.

This clone was seen a single time. V usage is TRBV10-2 and J usage is TRBJ2-1, with unresolved D. The CDR3 covers 13 residues. Trimming stripped 3 bases from V and 6 bases from J, with 9 bases between. Looked up from germline, CDR1 is WSHSY and CDR2 is SAAADI. CDR3 region: CASSEVKGNEQFF. The CDR3 coding sequence is TGCGCCAGCAGTGAAGTCAAGGGCAATGAGCAGTTCTTC.

This chain uses TRBV11-1 with TRBJ1-1; 8 bases agree with TRBD1. Germline trimming cut 5 bases from V and 2 bases from J; bases unmatched to any gene: 7. This CDR3 region has 15 residues. CDR1 is SGHAT, CDR2 FQDESV, per germline (reference sequence). CDR3 in amino acids: CASSARTGSNTEAFF. The CDR3 nucleotides read TGTGCCAGCAGCGCTCGGACAGGGAGCAACACTGAAGCTTTCTTT.

This clone was recorded only once. The chain has TRBV5-1 and TRBJ2-5; no firm D call. V lost 4 bases and J 0 bases, leaving 13 bases between the germline ends. There are 15 residues in the CDR3. CDR1 SGHRS and CDR2 YFSETQ come from the germline V gene. CDR3 protein: CASSISTVNQETQYF. The DNA for the CDR3 is TGCGCCAGCAGCATCTCAACGGTGAACCAAGAGACCCAGTACTTC.

The chain joins TRBV2 to TRBJ2-7; perhaps TRBD1 as D (6 bases). The CDR3 runs 14 residues. The ends were cut back, 1 base at V and 1 base at J, with 8 bases in the middle. The V gene's germline CDR1 is SNHLY and CDR2 FYNNEI. The CDR3 spells CASSEEQGSYEQYF. The CDR3 DNA follows: TGTGCCAGCAGTGAAGAACAGGGTTCCTACGAGCAGTACTTC. Supplemented by reference TRBV2 and TRBJ2-7, the full variable domain reads EPEVTQTPSHQVTQMGQEVILRCVPISNHLYFYWYRQILGQKVEFLVSFYNNEISEKSEIFDDQFSVERPDGSNFTLKIRSTKLEDSAMYFCASSEEQGSYEQYFGPGTRLTVT.

The chain uses TRBV7-6 and TRBJ2-2; D uncertain. Trimming took off 0 bases at V and 6 bases at J, with 5 bases between the two ends. The CDR3 runs 13 residues. The germline CDR1 and CDR2 sequences are SGHVS and FNYEAQ. The CDR3 here is CASSLASPGELFF. The CDR3 coding sequence is TGTGCCAGCAGCTTAGCCAGTCCCGGGGAGCTGTTTTTT.

In nucleotides, the CDR3 is TGTGCCAGCAGTTCCTCCTCCCGGGACGGCTACGAGCAGTACTTC. It yields the protein CASSSSSRDGYEQYF. V gene TRBV27 combines with J gene TRBJ2-7, with D possibly called TRBD1 or TRBD2 (5 bases each). Germline V gene sequence: CDR1 MNHEY, CDR2 SMNVEV (reference sequence). This CDR3 is 15 amino acids long. The V gene lost 4 bases and the J gene lost 3 bases, with 16 bases spanning the gap.

This clone was counted once. The chain employs TRBV27 and TRBJ1-6, with D uncertain. Per germline, CDR1 MNHEY and CDR2 SMNVEV (reference sequence). The length of the CDR3 is 14 residues. With 3 bases removed from V and 4 bases from J, the gap between germline ends came to 7 bases. The chain's CDR3 is CASSLAGYNSPLHF. In DNA, the CDR3 is TGTGCCAGCAGTTTGGCTGGTTATAATTCACCCCTCCACTTT.

The gene calls are TRBV7-9 and TRBJ2-7, with D possibly TRBD2 on 6 matching bases. V lost 5 bases and J 0 bases, leaving 17 bases between the germline ends. This CDR3 comprises 16 residues. Germline values: CDR1 SEHNR, CDR2 FQNEAQ (reference sequence). CDR3 residues: CASSQMGGFSSYEQYF. The CDR3 DNA sequence: TGTGCCAGCAGCCAGATGGGAGGATTCAGCTCCTACGAGCAGTACTTC.

The rearrangement joins TRBV27 to TRBJ2-3; 7 bases are shared with TRBD1. The V gene end was trimmed by 2 bases and the J gene end by 4 bases; junction bases not matched to a gene: 6. Germline lookup yields CDR1 MNHEY and CDR2 SMNVEV (reference sequence). The CDR3 runs 15 residues. CDR3: CASSLAGGWPDTQYF. CDR3 sequence (DNA): TGTGCCAGCAGTTTAGCAGGGGGATGGCCAGATACGCAGTATTTT.

The rearrangement uses TRBV2 and TRBJ2-1, with 8 positions matching TRBD1. Germline V gene sequence: CDR1 SNHLY, CDR2 FYNNEI. The CDR3 consists of 15 residues. The junction had 8 bases not matched to a gene; V was cut back by 7 bases and J by 3 bases. DNA for the CDR3: TGTGCCAGCACCGGAGAGACAGGGGTCTACAATGAGCAGTTCTTC. This gives the protein CASTGETGVYNEQFF.

The genes are TRBV9 and TRBJ1-2, with TRBD1 identical over 9 bases. The CDR3 is 15 amino acids. Germline values: CDR1 SGDLS, CDR2 YYNGEE. The V segment lost 4 bases and the J segment 8 bases; nucleotides outside the gene matches: 12. Written as DNA, the CDR3 is TGTGCCAGCAGCTTGACTCCGGGACAGGGAAAAGGCTACACCTTC. It translates to CASSLTPGQGKGYTF. The variable domain in full, with the rest retrieved from reference TRBV9 and TRBJ1-2, is DSGVTQTPKHLITATGQRVTLRCSPRSGDLSVYWYQQSLDQGLQFLIQYYNGEERAKGNILERFSAQQFPDLHSELNLSSLELGDSALYFCASSLTPGQGKGYTFGSGTRLTVV.

This clone was counted only a few times. The chain employs TRBV7-9 and TRBJ1-1; D may be TRBD1 (6 bases). The CDR3 consists of 16 residues. With 3 bases removed from V and 1 base from J, the gap between germline ends came to 15 bases. Germline V gives CDR1 SEHNR, CDR2 FQNEAQ (reference sequence). The CDR3 nucleotides read TGTGCCAGCAGCTTTACAGGGCAGGGTGGGAACACTGAAGCTTTCTTT. As protein: CASSFTGQGGNTEAFF.

The rearrangement uses TRBV28 and TRBJ2-7; no clear D. This CDR3 has 13 amino acids. The V gene lost 6 bases and the J gene lost 5 bases, with 14 bases spanning the gap. The germline CDR1 and CDR2 sequences are MDHEN and SYDVKM. The CDR3 loop is CASSSPLSHEQYF. The CDR3, as DNA: TGTGCCAGCAGCTCCCCTCTTAGCCACGAGCAGTACTTC.